The sequence of this T cell receptor beta chain was determined in a study of cytomegalovirus exposure and HLA in healthy donors. Turning to the study itself: Among around 170 million T cells, an earlier analysis found 90 million to 130 million unique TCR beta sequences. There were a few hundred genotyped donors. Of these, about 86% fell in the genetic ancestry cluster associated with self-reported Caucasian donors.

Study-wide results and caveats: Cytomegalovirus-associated TCR beta chains were listed, numbering 150 to 200.

The PCR had 60 Vbeta and 13 Jbeta primers. Profiled with immunoSEQ multiplex PCR; TCRdb holds only in-frame clones, not every one. This sample has some 180,000 clones, with 78% found just once. In its sample, this clone was seen once. Antigen unknown. Germline trimming cut 1 base from V and 0 bases from J; bases unmatched to any gene: 1. Germline lookup yields CDR1 SGHDN and CDR2 FVKESK. This CDR3 has 15 amino acids. The source is a woman younger than 45 in good health and CMV-seropositive. Sequencing was carried out using PBMCs. The chain joins TRBV14 to TRBJ2-3; 7 bases are a match to TRBD1. The CDR3 region has the DNA TGTGCCAGCAGCCAAGCACAGGGGAGCACAGATACGCAGTATTTT. Translating it yields CASSQAQGSTDTQYF.